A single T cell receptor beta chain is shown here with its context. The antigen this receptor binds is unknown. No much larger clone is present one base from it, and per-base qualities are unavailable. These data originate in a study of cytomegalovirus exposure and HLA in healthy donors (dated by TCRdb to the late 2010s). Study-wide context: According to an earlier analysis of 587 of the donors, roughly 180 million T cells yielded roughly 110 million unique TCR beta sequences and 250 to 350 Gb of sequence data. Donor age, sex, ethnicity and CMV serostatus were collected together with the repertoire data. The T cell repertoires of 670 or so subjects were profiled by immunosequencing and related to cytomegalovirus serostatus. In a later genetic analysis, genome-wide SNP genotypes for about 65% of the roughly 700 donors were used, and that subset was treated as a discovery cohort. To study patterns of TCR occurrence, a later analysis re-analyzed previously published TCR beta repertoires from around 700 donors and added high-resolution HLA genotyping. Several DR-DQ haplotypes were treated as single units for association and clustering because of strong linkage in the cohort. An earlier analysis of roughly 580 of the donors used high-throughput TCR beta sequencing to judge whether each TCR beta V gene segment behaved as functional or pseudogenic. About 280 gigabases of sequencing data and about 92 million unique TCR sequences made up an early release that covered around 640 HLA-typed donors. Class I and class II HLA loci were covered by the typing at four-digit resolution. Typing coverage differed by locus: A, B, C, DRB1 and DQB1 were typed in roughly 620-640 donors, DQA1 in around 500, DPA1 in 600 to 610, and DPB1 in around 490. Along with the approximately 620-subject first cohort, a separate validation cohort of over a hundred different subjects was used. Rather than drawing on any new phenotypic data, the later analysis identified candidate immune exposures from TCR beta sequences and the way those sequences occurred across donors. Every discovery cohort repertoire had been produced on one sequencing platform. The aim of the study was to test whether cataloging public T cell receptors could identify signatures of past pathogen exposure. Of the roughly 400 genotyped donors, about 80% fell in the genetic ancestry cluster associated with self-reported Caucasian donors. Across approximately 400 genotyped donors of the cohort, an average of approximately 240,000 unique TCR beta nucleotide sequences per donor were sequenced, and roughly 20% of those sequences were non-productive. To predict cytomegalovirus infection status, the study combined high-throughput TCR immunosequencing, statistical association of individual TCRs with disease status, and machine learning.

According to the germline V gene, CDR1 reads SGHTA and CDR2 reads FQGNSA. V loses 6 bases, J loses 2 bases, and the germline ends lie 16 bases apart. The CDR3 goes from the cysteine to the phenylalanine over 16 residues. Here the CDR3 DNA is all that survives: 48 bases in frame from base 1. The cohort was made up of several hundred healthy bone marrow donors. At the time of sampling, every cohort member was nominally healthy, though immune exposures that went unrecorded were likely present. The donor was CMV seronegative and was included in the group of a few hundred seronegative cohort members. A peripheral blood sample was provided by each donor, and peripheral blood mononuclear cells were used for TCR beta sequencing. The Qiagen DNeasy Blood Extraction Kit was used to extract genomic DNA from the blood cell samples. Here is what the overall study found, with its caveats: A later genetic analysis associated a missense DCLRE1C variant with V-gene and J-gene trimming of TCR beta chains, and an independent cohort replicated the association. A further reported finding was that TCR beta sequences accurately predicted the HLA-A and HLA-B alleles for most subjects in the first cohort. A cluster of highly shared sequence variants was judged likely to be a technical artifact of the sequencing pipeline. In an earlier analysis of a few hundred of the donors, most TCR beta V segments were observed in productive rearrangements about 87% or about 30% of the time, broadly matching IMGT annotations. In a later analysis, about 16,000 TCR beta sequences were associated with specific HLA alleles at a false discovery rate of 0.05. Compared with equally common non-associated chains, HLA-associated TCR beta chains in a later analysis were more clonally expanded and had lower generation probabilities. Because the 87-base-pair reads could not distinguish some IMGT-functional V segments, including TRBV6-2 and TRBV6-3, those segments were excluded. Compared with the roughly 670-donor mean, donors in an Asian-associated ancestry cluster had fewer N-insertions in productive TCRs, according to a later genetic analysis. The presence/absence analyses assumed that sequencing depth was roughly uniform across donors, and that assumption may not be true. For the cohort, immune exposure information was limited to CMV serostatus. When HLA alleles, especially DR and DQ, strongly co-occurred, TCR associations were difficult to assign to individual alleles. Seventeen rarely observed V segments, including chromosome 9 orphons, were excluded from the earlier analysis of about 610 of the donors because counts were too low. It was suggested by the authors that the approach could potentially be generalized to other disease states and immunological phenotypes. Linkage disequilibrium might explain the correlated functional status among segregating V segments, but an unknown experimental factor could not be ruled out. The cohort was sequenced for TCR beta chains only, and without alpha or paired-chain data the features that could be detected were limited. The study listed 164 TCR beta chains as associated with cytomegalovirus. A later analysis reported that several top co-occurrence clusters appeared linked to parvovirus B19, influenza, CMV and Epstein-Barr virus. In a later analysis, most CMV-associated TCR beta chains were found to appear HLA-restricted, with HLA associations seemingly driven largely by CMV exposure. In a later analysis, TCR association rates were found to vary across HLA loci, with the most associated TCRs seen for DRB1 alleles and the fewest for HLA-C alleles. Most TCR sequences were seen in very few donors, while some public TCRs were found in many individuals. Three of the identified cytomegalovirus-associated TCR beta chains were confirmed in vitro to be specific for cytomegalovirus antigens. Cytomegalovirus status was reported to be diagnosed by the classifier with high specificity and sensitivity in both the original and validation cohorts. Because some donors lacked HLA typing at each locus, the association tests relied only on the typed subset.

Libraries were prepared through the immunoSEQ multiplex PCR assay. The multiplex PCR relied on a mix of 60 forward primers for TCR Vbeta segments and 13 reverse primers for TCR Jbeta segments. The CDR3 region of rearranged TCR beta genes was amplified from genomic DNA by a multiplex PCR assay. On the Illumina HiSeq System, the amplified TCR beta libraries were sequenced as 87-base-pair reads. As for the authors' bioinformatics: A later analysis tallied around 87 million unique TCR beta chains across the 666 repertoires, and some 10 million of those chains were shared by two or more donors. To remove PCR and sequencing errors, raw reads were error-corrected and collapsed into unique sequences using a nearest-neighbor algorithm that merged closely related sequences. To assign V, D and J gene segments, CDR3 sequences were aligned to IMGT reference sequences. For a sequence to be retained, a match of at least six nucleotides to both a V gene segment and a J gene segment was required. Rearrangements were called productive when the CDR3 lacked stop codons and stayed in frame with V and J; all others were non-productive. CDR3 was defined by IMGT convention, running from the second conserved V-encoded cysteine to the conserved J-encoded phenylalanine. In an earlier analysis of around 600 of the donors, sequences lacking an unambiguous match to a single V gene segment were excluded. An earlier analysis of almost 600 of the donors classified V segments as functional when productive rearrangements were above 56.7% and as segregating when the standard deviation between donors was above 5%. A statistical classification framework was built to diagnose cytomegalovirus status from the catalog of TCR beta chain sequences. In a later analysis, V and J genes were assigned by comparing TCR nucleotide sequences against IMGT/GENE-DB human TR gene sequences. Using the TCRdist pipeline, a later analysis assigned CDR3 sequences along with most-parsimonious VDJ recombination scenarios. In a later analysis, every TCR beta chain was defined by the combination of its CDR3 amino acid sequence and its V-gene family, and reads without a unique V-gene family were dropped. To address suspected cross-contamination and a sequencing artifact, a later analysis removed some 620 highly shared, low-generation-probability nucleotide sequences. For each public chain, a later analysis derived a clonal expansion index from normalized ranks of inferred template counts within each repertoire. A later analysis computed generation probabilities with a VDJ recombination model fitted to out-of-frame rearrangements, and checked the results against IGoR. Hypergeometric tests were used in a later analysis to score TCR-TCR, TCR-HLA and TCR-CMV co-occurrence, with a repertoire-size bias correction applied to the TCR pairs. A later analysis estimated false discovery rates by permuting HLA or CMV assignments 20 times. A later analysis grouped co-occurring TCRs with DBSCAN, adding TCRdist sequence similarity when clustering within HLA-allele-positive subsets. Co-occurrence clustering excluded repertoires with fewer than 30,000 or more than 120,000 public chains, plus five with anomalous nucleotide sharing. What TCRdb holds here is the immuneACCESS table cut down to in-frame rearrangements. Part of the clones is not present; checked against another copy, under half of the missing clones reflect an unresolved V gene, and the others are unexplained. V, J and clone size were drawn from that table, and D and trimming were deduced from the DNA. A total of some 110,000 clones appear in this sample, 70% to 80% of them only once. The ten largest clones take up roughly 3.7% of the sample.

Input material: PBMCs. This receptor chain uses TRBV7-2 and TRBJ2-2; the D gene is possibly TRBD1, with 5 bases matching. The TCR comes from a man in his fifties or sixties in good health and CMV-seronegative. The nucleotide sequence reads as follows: TGTGCCAGCAGGATTAGGGGCACTACCAACACCGGGGAGCTGTTTTTT. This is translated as CASRIRGTTNTGELFF.